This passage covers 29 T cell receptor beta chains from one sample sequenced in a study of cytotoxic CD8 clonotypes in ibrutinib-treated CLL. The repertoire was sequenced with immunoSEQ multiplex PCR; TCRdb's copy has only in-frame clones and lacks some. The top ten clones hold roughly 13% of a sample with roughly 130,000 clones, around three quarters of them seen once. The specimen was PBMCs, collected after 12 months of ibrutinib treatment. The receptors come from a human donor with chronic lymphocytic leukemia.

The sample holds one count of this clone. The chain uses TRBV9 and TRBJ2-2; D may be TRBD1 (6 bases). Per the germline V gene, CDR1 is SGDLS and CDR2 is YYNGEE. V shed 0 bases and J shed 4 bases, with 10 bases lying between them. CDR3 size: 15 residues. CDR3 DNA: TGTGCCAGCAGCGTAGGGGGGCGCCTCACCGGGGAGCTGTTTTTT. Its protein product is CASSVGGRLTGELFF.

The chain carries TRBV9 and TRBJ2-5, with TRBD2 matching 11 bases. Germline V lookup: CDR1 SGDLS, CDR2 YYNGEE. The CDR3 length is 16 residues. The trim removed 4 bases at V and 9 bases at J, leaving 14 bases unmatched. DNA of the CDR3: TGTGCCAGCAGCTCCGGGGCACTAGCGGGAGTTCATTCCCAGTACTTC. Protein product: CASSSGALAGVHSQYF.

The CDR3 region is CASSQRGAGYYEQYF. Written as DNA, the CDR3 is TGTGCCAGCAGCCAGCGGGGAGCGGGGTACTACGAGCAGTACTTC. This sequence joins TRBV11-3 and TRBJ2-7; 7 bases line up with TRBD2. Germline V gives CDR1 SGHNT, CDR2 YENEEA. The trim removed 5 bases at V and 3 bases at J, leaving 10 bases unmatched. The CDR3 runs 15 residues.

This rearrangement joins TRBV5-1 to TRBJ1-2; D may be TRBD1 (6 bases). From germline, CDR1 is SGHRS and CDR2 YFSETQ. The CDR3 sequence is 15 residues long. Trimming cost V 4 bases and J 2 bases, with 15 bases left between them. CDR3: CASSAEGGQNYGYTF. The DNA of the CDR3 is TGCGCCAGCAGCGCGGAGGGGGGACAAAACTATGGCTACACCTTC. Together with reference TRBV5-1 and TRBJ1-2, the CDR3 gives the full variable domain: KAGVTQTPRYLIKTRGQQVTLSCSPISGHRSVSWYQQTPGQGLQFLFEYFSETQRNKGNFPGRFSGRQFSNSRSEMNVSTLELGDSALYLCASSAEGGQNYGYTFGSGTRLTVV.

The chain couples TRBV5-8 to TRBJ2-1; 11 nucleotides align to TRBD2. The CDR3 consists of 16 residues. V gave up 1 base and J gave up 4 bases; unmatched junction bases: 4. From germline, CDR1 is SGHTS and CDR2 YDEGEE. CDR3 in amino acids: CASSLTSSGRYNEQFF. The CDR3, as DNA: TGTGCCAGCAGCTTGACTTCTAGCGGGAGGTACAATGAGCAGTTCTTC.

In DNA form, the CDR3 reads TGCGCCAGCAGCCACCGGACTAGCGGGGCCTCCTACAATGAGCAGTTCTTC. Translating it yields CASSHRTSGASYNEQFF. The chain uses TRBV4-3 and TRBJ2-1, with 12 bases that match TRBD2. V gave up 3 bases and J gave up 0 bases; unmatched junction bases: 3. The CDR3 covers 17 residues. The germline V gene encodes CDR1 LGHNA and CDR2 YSLEER.

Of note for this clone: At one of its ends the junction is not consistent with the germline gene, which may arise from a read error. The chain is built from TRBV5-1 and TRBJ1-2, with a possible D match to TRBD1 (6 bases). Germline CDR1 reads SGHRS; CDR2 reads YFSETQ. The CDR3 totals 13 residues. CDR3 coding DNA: TGCGCCAGCAGTTTGGACAGTTTCTATGGCTACACCTTC. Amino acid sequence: CASSLDSFYGYTF.

CDR3 loop: CSGLPDTEAFF. The CDR3 DNA reads as TGCAGTGGCCTACCCGACACTGAAGCTTTCTTT. This chain joins TRBV20-1 and TRBJ1-1; D is unresolved. Germline V gives CDR1 DFQATT, CDR2 SNEGSKA (reference sequence). The CDR3 consists of 11 residues. V was clipped by 7 bases and J by 3 bases, with 9 bases between them.

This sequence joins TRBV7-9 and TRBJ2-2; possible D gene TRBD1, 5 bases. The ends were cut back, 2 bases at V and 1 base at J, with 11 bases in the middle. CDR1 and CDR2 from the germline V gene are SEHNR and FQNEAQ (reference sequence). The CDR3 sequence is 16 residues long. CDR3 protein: CASSLLQALNTGELFF. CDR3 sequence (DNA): TGTGCCAGCAGCTTACTACAGGCCCTGAACACCGGGGAGCTGTTTTTT.

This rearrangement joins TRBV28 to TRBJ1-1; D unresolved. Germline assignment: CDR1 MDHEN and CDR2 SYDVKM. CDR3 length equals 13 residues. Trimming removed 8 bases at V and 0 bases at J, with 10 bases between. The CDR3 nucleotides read TGTGCCAGCGAGCAGGCTATGAACACTGAAGCTTTCTTT. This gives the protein CASEQAMNTEAFF.

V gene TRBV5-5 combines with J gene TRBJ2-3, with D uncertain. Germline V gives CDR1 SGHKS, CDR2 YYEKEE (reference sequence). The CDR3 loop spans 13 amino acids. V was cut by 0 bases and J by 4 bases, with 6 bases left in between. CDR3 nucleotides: TGTGCCAGCAGCTTGGTTTATGCAGATACGCAGTATTTT. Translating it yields CASSLVYADTQYF.

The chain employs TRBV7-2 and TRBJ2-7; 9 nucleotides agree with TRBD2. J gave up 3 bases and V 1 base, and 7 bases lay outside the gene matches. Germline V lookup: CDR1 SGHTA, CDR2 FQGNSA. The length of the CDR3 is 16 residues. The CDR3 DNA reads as TGTGCCAGCAGCTTAGGAATCCTAGCGGGAAGCTACGAGCAGTACTTC. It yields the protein CASSLGILAGSYEQYF. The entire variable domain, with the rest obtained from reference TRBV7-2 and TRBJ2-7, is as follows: GAGVSQSPSNKVTEKGKDVELRCDPISGHTALYWYRQSLGQGLEFLIYFQGNSAPDKSGLPSDRFSAERTGGSVSTLTIQRTQQEDSAVYLCASSLGILAGSYEQYFGPGTRLTVT.

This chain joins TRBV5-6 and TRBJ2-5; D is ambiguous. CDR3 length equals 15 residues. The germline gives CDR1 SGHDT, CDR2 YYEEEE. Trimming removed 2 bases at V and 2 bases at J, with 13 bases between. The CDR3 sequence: CASSLIVFRQETQYF. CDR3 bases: TGTGCCAGCAGCTTAATTGTGTTCAGACAAGAGACCCAGTACTTC.

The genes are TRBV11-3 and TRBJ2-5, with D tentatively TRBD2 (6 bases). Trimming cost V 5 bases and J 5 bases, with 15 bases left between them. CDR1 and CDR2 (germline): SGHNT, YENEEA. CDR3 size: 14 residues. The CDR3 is CASSPGTPGETQYF. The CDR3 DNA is TGTGCCAGCAGCCCCGGGACTCCTGGGGAGACCCAGTACTTC. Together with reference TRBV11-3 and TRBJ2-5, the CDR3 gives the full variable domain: EAGVVQSPRYKIIEKKQPVAFWCNPISGHNTLYWYLQNLGQGPELLIRYENEEAVDDSQLPKDRFSAERLKGVDSTLKIQPAELGDSAVYLCASSPGTPGETQYFGPGTRLLVL.

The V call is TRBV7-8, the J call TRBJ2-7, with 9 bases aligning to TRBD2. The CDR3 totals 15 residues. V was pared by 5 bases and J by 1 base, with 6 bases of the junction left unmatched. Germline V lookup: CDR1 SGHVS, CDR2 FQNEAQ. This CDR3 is CASSPPGLASYEQYF. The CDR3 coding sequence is TGTGCCAGCAGCCCACCGGGACTAGCATCCTACGAGCAGTACTTC.

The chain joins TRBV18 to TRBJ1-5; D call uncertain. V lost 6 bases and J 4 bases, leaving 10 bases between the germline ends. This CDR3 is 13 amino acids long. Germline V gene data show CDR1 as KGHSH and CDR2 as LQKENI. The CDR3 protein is CASSGSENQPQHF. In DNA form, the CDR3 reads TGTGCCAGCTCCGGGTCAGAAAATCAGCCCCAGCATTTT.

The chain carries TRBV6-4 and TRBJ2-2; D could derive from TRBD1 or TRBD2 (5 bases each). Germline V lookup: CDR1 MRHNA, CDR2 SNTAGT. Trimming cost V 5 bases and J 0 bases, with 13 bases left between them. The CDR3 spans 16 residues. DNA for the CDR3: TGTGCCAGCAGTCCCGAGGGGACCCCGAACACCGGGGAGCTGTTTTTT. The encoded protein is CASSPEGTPNTGELFF.

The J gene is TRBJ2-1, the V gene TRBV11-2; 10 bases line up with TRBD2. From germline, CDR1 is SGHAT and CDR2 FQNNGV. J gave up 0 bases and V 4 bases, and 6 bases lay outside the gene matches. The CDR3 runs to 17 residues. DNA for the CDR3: TGTGCCAGCAGCTCCAGGACTAGCGGAAACTCCTACAATGAGCAGTTCTTC. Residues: CASSSRTSGNSYNEQFF.

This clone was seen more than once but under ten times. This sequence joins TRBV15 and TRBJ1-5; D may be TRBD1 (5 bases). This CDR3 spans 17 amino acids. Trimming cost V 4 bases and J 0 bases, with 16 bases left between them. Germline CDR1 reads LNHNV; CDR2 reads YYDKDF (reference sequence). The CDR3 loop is CATSNDRSGLSNQPQHF. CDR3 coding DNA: TGTGCCACCAGCAACGACAGATCTGGCCTTAGCAATCAGCCCCAGCATTTT.

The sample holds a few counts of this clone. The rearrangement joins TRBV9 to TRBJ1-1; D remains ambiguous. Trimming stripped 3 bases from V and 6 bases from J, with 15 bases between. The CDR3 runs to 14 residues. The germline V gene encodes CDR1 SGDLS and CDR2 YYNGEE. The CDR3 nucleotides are TGTGCCAGCAGCGCCGGAAGACTCCTACCTGAAGCTTTCTTT. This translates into CASSAGRLLPEAFF.

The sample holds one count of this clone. The CDR3 coding sequence is TGTGCCACCGTCAGGGTGGGTTACAATGAGCAGTTCTTC. Translated: CATVRVGYNEQFF. The V and J genes are TRBV25-1 and TRBJ2-1; D perhaps matches TRBD1 (5 bases). The V gene's germline CDR1 is MGHDK and CDR2 SYGVNS. V was clipped by 10 bases and J by 4 bases, with 14 bases between them. The CDR3 length is 13 residues.

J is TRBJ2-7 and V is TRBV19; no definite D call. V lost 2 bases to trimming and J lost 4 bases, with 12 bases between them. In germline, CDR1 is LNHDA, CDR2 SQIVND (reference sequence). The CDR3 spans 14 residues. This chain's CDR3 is CASSINIRPYEQYF. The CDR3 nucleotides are TGTGCCAGTAGTATAAACATCCGGCCATACGAGCAGTACTTC.

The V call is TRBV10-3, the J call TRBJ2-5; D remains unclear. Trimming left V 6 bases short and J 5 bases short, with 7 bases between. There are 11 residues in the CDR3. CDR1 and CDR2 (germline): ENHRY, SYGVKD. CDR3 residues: CAIRMGETQYF. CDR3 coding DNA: TGTGCCATCAGGATGGGGGAGACCCAGTACTTC.

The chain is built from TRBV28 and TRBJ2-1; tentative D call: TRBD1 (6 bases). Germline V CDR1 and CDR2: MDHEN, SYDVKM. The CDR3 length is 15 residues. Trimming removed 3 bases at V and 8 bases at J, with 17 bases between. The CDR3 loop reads CASSFPQGSDDEQFF. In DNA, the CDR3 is TGTGCCAGCAGTTTTCCTCAGGGGAGTGACGATGAGCAGTTCTTC.

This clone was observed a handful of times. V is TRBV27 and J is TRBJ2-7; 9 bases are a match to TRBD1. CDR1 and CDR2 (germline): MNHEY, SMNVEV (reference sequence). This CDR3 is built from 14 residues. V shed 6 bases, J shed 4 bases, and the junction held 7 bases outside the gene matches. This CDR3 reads CASSHGQGMYEQYF. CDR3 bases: TGTGCCAGCAGCCATGGACAGGGGATGTACGAGCAGTACTTC.

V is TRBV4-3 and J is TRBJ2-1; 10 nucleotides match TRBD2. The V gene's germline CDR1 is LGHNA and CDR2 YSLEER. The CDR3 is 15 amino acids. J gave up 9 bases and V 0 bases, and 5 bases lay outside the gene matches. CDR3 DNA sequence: TGCGCCAGCAGCCAAGAAGCGGGAGGGCCCCCTGAGCAGTTCTTC. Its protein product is CASSQEAGGPPEQFF.

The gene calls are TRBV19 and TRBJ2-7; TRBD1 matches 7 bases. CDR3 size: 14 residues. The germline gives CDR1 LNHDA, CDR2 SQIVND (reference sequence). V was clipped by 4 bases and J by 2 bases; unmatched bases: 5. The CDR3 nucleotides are TGTGCCAGTAGTAGAAACAGGGGCCCCTACGAGCAGTACTTC. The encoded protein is CASSRNRGPYEQYF.

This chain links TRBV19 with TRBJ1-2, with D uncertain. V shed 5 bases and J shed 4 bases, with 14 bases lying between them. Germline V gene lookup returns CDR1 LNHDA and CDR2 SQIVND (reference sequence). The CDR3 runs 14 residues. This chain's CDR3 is CASSVDRVAYGYTF. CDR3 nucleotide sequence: TGTGCCAGTAGTGTCGACCGGGTCGCCTATGGCTACACCTTC.

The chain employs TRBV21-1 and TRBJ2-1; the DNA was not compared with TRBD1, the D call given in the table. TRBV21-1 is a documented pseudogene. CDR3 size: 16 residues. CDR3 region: CASSKKLPGGSDEQFF. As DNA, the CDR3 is TGTGCCAGCAGCAAAAAGTTGCCAGGGGGTAGCGATGAGCAGTTCTTC.